This T cell receptor beta chain was recorded in a study of blood T cell repertoires in COVID-19. The trim removed 4 bases at V and 7 bases at J, leaving 9 bases unmatched. Germline loops: CDR1 SGHTA, CDR2 FQGNSA. The CDR3 runs 15 residues. Repertoires were generated with immunoSEQ multiplex PCR, while TCRdb's copy carries only in-frame clones and drops some. The sample includes some 220,000 clones, over 75% of them seen just once. A Seattle source enrolled patients during active infection and followed them longitudinally. The sequencing sample was made of peripheral blood. The chain couples TRBV7-2 to TRBJ1-3; 8 bases line up with TRBD1. This receptor was taken from a woman between 65 and 79 years old with COVID-19, enrolled during active disease. Here the CDR3 DNA reads TGTGCCAGCAGCTCGCGGACAGGGCATTTGAACACCATATATTTT. Amino acid sequence: CASSSRTGHLNTIYF.